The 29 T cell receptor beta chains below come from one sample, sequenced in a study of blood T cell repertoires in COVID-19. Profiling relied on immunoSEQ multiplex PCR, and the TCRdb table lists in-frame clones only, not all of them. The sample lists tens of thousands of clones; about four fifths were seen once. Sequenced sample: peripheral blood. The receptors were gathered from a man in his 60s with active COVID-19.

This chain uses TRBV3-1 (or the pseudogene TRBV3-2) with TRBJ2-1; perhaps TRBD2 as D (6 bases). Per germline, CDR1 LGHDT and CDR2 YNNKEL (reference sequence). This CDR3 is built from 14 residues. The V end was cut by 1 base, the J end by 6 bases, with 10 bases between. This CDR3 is CASSQVSGVNEQFF. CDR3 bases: TGTGCCAGCAGCCAAGTTTCGGGGGTCAATGAGCAGTTCTTC.

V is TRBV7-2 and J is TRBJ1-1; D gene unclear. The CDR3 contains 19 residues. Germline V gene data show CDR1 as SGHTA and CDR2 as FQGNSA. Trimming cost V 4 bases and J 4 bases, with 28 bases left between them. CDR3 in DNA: TGTGCCAGCAGCTCCGTTTTAGTAGCGGCTCGGCAAAAGGGCACTGAAGCTTTCTTT. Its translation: CASSSVLVAARQKGTEAFF. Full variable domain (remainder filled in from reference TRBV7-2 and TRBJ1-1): GAGVSQSPSNKVTEKGKDVELRCDPISGHTALYWYRQSLGQGLEFLIYFQGNSAPDKSGLPSDRFSAERTGGSVSTLTIQRTQQEDSAVYLCASSSVLVAARQKGTEAFFGQGTRLTVV.

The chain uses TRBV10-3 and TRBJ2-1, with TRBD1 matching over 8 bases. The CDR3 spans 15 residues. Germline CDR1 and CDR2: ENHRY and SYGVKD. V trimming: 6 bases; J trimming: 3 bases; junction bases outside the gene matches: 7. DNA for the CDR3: TGTGCCATCAGGGAGGACAGGGTAGGCTACAATGAGCAGTTCTTC. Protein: CAIREDRVGYNEQFF.

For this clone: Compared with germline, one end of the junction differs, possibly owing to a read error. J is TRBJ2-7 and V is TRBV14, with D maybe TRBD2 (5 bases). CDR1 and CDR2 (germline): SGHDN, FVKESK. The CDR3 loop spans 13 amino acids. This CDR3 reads CASSQDLATAVRF. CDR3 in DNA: TGTGCCAGCAGCCAAGATTTAGCGACGGCAGTAAGGTTC. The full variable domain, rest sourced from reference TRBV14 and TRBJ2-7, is EAGVTQFPSHSVIEKGQTVTLRCDPISGHDNLYWYRRVMGKEIKFLLHFVKESKQDESGMPNNRFLAERTGGTYSTLKVQPAELEDSGVYFCASSQDLATAVRFGPGTRLTVT.

CDR3 loop: CAHSPPHMDRGRRNEQYF. As DNA, the CDR3 is TGTGCCCACAGTCCCCCCCATATGGACAGGGGACGTAGGAACGAGCAGTACTTC. The chain combines TRBV21-1 with TRBJ2-7; the table's D call TRBD1 went unverified against the DNA. TRBV21-1 is an annotated pseudogene. CDR3 length: 18 residues.

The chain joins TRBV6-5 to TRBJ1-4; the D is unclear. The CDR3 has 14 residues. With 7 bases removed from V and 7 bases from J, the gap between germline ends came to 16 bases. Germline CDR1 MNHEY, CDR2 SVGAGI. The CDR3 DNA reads TGTGCCAGCACCTCCTCAGGAGGAAGTGAAAAACTGTTTTTT. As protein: CASTSSGGSEKLFF.

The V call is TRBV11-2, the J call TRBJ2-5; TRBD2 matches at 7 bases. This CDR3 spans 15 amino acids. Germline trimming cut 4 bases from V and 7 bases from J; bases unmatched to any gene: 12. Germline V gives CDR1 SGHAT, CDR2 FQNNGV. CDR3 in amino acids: CASSSVRGTLGTQYF. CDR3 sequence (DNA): TGTGCCAGCAGCTCGGTGCGGGGGACCCTGGGGACCCAGTACTTC.

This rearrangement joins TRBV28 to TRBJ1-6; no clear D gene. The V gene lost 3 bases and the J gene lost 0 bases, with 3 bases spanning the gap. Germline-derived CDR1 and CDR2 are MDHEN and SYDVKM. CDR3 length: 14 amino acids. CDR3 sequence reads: CASSLSSYNSPLHF. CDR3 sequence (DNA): TGTGCCAGCAGTTTGAGCTCCTATAATTCACCCCTCCACTTT.

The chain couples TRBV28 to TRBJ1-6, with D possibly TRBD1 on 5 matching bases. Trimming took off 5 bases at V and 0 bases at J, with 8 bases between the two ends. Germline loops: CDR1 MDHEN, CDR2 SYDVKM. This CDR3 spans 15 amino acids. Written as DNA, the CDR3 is TGTGCCAGCAGTGGGGGGGGCTCCTATAATTCACCCCTCCACTTT. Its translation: CASSGGGSYNSPLHF.

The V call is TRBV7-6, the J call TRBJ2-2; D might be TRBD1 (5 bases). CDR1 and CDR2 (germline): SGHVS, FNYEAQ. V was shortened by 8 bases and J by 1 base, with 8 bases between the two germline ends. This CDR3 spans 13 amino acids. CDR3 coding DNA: TGTGCCAGCGAGCAGGGGAACACCGGGGAGCTGTTTTTT. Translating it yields CASEQGNTGELFF.

The CDR3 spells CSVDRGRNGYTF. CDR3 bases: TGCAGCGTTGATAGGGGTCGCAATGGCTACACCTTC. This rearrangement joins TRBV29-1 to TRBJ1-2; a weak D match, TRBD1 (5 bases). Germline lookup yields CDR1 SQVTM and CDR2 ANQGSEA. The CDR3 loop spans 12 amino acids. Trimming stripped 3 bases from V and 6 bases from J, with 11 bases between.

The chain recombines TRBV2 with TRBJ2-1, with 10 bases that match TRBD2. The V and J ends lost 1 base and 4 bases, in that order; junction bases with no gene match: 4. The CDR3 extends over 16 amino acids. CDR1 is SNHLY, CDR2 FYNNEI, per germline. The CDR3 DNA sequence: TGTGCCAGCAGTGAAGAGGCTAGCGGGAGATACAATGAGCAGTTCTTC. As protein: CASSEEASGRYNEQFF.

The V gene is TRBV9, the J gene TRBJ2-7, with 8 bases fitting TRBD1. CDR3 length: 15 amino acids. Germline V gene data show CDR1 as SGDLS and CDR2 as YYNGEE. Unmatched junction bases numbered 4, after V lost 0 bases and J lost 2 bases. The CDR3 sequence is CASSVGQGLAYEQYF. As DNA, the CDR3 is TGTGCCAGCAGCGTAGGACAGGGGCTTGCCTACGAGCAGTACTTC. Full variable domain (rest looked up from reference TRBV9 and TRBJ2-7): DSGVTQTPKHLITATGQRVTLRCSPRSGDLSVYWYQQSLDQGLQFLIQYYNGEERAKGNILERFSAQQFPDLHSELNLSSLELGDSALYFCASSVGQGLAYEQYFGPGTRLTVT.

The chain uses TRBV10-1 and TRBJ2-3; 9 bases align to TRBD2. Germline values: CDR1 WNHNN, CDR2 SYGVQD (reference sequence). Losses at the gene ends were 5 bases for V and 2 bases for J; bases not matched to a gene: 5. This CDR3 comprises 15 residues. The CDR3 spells CASSKAGGHTDTQYF. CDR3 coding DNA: TGCGCCAGCAGTAAAGCGGGAGGACACACAGATACGCAGTATTTT.

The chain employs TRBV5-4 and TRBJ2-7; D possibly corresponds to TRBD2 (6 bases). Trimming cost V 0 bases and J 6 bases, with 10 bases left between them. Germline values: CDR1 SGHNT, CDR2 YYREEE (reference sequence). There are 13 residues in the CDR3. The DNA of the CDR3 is TGTGCCAGCAGCTTGGGACTAGGTGGCGAGCAGTACTTC. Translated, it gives CASSLGLGGEQYF.

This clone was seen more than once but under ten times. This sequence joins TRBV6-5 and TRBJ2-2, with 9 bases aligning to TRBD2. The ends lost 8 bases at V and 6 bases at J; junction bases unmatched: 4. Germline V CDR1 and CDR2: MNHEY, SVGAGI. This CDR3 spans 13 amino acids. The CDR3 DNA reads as TGTGCCAGCTGGGCTAGCGGGGCCGGGGAGCTGTTTTTT. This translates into CASWASGAGELFF.

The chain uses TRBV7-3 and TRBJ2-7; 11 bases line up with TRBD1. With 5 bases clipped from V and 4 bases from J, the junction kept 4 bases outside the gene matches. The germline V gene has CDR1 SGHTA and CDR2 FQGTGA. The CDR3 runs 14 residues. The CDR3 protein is CASSPGTGGYEQYF. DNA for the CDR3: TGTGCCAGCAGCCCCGGGACAGGGGGGTACGAGCAGTACTTC.

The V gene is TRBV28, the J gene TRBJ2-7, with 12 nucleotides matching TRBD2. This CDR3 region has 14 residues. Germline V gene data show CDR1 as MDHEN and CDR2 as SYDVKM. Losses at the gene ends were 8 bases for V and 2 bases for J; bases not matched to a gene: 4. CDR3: CASGLAGGTYEQYF. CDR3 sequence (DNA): TGTGCCAGCGGGCTAGCGGGGGGGACCTACGAGCAGTACTTC.

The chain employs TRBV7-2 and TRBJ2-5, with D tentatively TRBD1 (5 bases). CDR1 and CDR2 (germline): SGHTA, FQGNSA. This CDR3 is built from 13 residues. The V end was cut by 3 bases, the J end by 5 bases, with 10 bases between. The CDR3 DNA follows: TGTGCCAGCAGCTTGGGGCTTAGGGAGACCCAGTACTTC. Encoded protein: CASSLGLRETQYF.

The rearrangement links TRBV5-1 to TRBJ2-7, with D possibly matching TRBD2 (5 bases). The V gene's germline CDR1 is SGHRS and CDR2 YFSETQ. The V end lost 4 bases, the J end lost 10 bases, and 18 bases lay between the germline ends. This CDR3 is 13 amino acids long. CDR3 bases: TGCGCCAGCAGCCCTGGAGGCACCCTTGGACAGTACTTC. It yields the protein CASSPGGTLGQYF. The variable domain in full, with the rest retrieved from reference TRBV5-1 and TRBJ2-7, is KAGVTQTPRYLIKTRGQQVTLSCSPISGHRSVSWYQQTPGQGLQFLFEYFSETQRNKGNFPGRFSGRQFSNSRSEMNVSTLELGDSALYLCASSPGGTLGQYFGPGTRLTVT.

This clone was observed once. CDR3 DNA sequence: TGTGCCAGCTCAGACAGCGTGAACACTGAAGCTTTCTTT. Encoded protein: CASSDSVNTEAFF. The chain is built from TRBV18 and TRBJ1-1; TRBD1 is a possible D gene (5 bases). V gave up 5 bases and J gave up 0 bases, with 7 bases separating them. The CDR3 is 13 amino acids. CDR1 and CDR2 (germline): KGHSH, LQKENI.

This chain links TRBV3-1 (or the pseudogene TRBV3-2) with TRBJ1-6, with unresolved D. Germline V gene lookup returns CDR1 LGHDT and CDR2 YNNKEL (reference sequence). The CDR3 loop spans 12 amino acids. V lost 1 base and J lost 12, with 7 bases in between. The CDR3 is CASSQGLGPLHF. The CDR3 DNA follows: TGTGCCAGCAGCCAAGGTCTCGGACCCCTCCACTTT.

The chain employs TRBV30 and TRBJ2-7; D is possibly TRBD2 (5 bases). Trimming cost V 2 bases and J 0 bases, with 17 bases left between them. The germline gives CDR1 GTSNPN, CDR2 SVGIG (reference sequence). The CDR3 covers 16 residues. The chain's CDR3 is CAWSCGLDLSSYEQYF. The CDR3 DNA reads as TGTGCCTGGAGTTGTGGGCTGGACTTAAGCTCCTACGAGCAGTACTTC.

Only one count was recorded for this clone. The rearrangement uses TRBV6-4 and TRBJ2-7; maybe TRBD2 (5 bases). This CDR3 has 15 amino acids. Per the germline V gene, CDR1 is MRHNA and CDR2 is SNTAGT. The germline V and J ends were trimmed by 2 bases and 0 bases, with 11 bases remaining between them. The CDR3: CASSDVAWSSYEQYF. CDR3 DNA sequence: TGTGCCAGCAGTGACGTAGCGTGGAGCTCCTACGAGCAGTACTTC.

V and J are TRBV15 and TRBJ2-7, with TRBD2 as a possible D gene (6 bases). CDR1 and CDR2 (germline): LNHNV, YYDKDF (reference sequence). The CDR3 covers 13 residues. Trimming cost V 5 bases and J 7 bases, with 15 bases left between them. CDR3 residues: CATSRTVRGEQYF. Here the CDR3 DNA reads TGTGCCACCAGCCGGACCGTGCGGGGAGAGCAGTACTTC.

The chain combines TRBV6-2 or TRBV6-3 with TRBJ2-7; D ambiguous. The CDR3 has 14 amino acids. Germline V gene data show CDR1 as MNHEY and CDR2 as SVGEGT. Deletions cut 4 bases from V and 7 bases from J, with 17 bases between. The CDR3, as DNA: TGTGCCAGCAGTTTTCTCTCTAACAGAAAAGAGCAGTACTTC. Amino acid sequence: CASSFLSNRKEQYF.

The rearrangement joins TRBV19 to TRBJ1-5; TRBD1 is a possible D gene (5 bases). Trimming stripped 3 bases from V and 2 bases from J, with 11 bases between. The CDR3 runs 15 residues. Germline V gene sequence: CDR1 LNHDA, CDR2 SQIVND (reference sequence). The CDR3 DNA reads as TGTGCCAGTAGTATTAAAGGGGCGGGCAATCAGCCCCAGCATTTT. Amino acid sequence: CASSIKGAGNQPQHF. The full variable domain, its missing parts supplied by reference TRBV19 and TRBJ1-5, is DGGITQSPKYLFRKEGQNVTLSCEQNLNHDAMYWYRQDPGQGLRLIYYSQIVNDFQKGDIAEGYSVSREKKESFPLTVTSAQKNPTAFYLCASSIKGAGNQPQHFGDGTRLSIL.

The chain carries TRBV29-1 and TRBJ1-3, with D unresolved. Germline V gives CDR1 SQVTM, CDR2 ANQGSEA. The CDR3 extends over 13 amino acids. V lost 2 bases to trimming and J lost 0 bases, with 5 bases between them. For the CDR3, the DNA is TGCAGCGTTGAATCGTACTCTGGAAACACCATATATTTT. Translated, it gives CSVESYSGNTIYF.

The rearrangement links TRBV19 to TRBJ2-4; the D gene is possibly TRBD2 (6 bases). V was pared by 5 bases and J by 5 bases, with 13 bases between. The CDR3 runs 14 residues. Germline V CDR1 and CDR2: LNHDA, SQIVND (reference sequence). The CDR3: CASSSIAAQNIQYF. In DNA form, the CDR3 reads TGTGCCAGTAGTTCGATAGCGGCCCAAAACATTCAGTACTTC.